This T cell receptor (beta chain) was sequenced for a study of blood T cell repertoires in COVID-19. Produced via immunoSEQ multiplex PCR; TCRdb's table is partial and in-frame only. The sample includes 150,000 or so clones, about 85% of them seen just once. Germline V gene sequence: CDR1 LNHDA, CDR2 SQIVND (reference sequence). V was cut by 7 bases and J by 6 bases, with 15 bases left in between. The length of the CDR3 is 13 residues. This clone was counted between two and nine times. The chain is built from TRBV19 and TRBJ1-2, with D tentatively TRBD1 (5 bases). Sequencing was carried out using PBMCs or T cells enriched from blood (not recorded which). The clonotype was recovered from a middle-aged woman who had been exposed to COVID-19. CDR3 in amino acids: CASNPWRGDGYTF. The CDR3 DNA reads TGTGCCAGTAATCCTTGGAGGGGCGATGGCTACACCTTC.